The TCR beta chain under discussion was sequenced for a study of metastatic and nonmetastatic thyroid tumors. General study points: Benign nodules reportedly had significantly lower TCR beta diversity than malignant thyroid tumors in blood and tumor.

This clone was seen only once. Its antigen remains unknown. Not a single patient had been given any form of treatment at any point before undergoing thyroid surgery. Authors' processing steps: The study built a papillary thyroid cancer distant-metastasis classifier from CDR3 differences across clinicopathological groups. Through MiXCR, TCRdb re-clonotyped the PCR reads. The V and J calls, along with clone size, are taken from TCRdb and not from the paper's own processing. The table lists approximately 24,000 clones, roughly 21% of them singletons. The sequence was collected from a male donor with papillary thyroid cancer or a benign thyroid nodule (not recorded which). Some clones in this sample may be carry-over from other donors' samples. The sequenced material came from blood.

The DNA for the CDR3 is TGTGCCAGCAGCTTAGGGGACAGAGAGCAGTTCTTC. Protein: CASSLGDREQFF. The V call is TRBV7-9, the J call TRBJ2-1; TRBD1 aligns across 7 bases. The CDR3 covers 12 residues. Germline CDR1 reads SEHNR; CDR2 reads FQNEAQ (reference sequence). The junction had 1 base not matched to a gene; V was cut back by 1 base and J by 10 bases.